These T cell receptor beta chains were read from a single sample in a study of human T cells and chemical hapten exposure. TCRdb reprocessed the RACE reads via MiXCR and lists one record per CDR3 protein. The data contain about 97,000 distinct CDR3 sequences, about 28% of them seen just once; the ten biggest clones take up around 10%. This specimen consisted of whole blood, obtained in connection with sensitization to the hapten diphenylcyclopropenone (DPC). These TCRs come from a man aged 40-50 years with alopecia areata. Some clones in this sample may be carry-over from other donors' samples. CDR3s include the opening cysteine and the closing phenylalanine or tryptophan. D genes are given only for firm matches. A clone size is listed for some rows: how often the clone was seen (once, few, many), or a class if it is expanded.

cdr3_aa: CASSSTSGTPGELFF
cdr3_nt: TGTGCCAGCAGTTCGACTAGCGGGACCCCCGGGGAGCTGTTTTTT
clone_size: few
j_call: TRBJ2-2
v_call: TRBV2
d_call: TRBD2

cdr3_aa: CASSQGLGQETQYF
cdr3_nt: TGTGCCAGCAGCCAGGGACTAGGCCAAGAGACCCAGTACTTC
clone_size: -
j_call: TRBJ2-5
v_call: TRBV12-3/TRBV12-4
d_call: TRBD2

cdr3_aa: CASREDTQETQYF
cdr3_nt: TGCGCCAGCAGGGAGGACACCCAAGAGACCCAGTACTTC
clone_size: few
j_call: TRBJ2-5
v_call: TRBV10-2
d_call: -

cdr3_aa: CSARPRGVGGIEQFF
cdr3_nt: TGCAGTGCTAGACCCCGCGGGGTTGGTGGTATTGAGCAGTTCTTC
clone_size: -
j_call: TRBJ2-1
v_call: TRBV20-1
d_call: -

cdr3_aa: CASGRVNEQFF
cdr3_nt: TGTGCCAGTGGGAGGGTCAATGAGCAGTTCTTC
clone_size: -
j_call: TRBJ2-1
v_call: TRBV9
d_call: TRBD2

cdr3_aa: CASTAGSEQYF
cdr3_nt: TGTGCCAGCACCGCGGGGAGCGAGCAGTACTTC
clone_size: few
j_call: TRBJ2-7
v_call: TRBV27
d_call: -

cdr3_aa: CASSSTRDRGFHEQYF
cdr3_nt: TGTGCCAGCAGCTCCACTCGGGACAGGGGGTTCCACGAGCAGTACTTC
clone_size: few
j_call: TRBJ2-7
v_call: TRBV7-9
d_call: TRBD1

cdr3_aa: CASRRGQGNTEAFF
cdr3_nt: TGTGCCAGCAGGCGGGGACAGGGGAACACTGAAGCTTTCTTT
clone_size: -
j_call: TRBJ1-1
v_call: TRBV3-1
d_call: TRBD1

cdr3_aa: CATSRDPSELEDTEAFF
cdr3_nt: TGTGCCACCAGCAGAGATCCGTCAGAGTTAGAGGACACTGAAGCTTTCTTT
clone_size: -
j_call: TRBJ1-1
v_call: TRBV15
d_call: -

cdr3_aa: CASSPGLEQEQYF
cdr3_nt: TGTGCCAGCAGTCCCGGCCTTGAACAAGAGCAGTACTTC
clone_size: -
j_call: TRBJ2-7
v_call: TRBV7-9
d_call: -

cdr3_aa: CASSQRYEQYF
cdr3_nt: TGTGCCAGCAGCCAAAGGTACGAGCAGTACTTC
clone_size: few
j_call: TRBJ2-7
v_call: TRBV3-1
d_call: -

cdr3_aa: CSAQHYEQYF
cdr3_nt: TGCAGTGCCCAGCACTACGAGCAGTACTTC
clone_size: few
j_call: TRBJ2-7
v_call: TRBV20-1
d_call: -

cdr3_aa: CASSAYYNEQFF
cdr3_nt: TGTGCCAGCAGCGCCTATTACAATGAGCAGTTCTTC
clone_size: -
j_call: TRBJ2-1
v_call: TRBV7-2
d_call: -

cdr3_aa: CASSLSWESYEQYF
cdr3_nt: TGTGCCAGCAGTCTTAGCTGGGAGTCCTACGAGCAGTACTTC
clone_size: -
j_call: TRBJ2-7
v_call: TRBV12-3/TRBV12-4
d_call: -

cdr3_aa: CASSEAKNIQYF
cdr3_nt: TGTGCCAGCAGTGAAGCCAAAAACATTCAGTACTTC
clone_size: few
j_call: TRBJ2-4
v_call: TRBV2
d_call: -